This entry lists 21 T cell receptor beta chains sequenced from one sample in a study of blood T cell repertoires in COVID-19. TCRdb keeps only in-frame clones here, not all; method: immunoSEQ multiplex PCR. The profile shows 200,000 to 250,000 clones, approximately 85% of them singletons. Sequenced material: peripheral blood. The receptors derive from a woman between 65 and 79 years old with COVID-19, enrolled during active disease.

The V call is TRBV7-8, the J call TRBJ1-1; TRBD1 agrees at 7 bases. The CDR3 runs 15 residues. Germline lookup yields CDR1 SGHVS and CDR2 FQNEAQ. The V and J ends lost 2 bases and 1 base, in that order; junction bases with no gene match: 4. CDR3 nucleotide sequence: TGTGCCAGCAGCTTAAACAGGGGCTGGAACACTGAAGCTTTCTTT. This translates into CASSLNRGWNTEAFF.

The gene calls are TRBV5-1 and TRBJ1-1; D uncertain. CDR3 length equals 13 residues. V was clipped by 3 bases and J by 2 bases, with 8 bases between them. From germline, CDR1 is SGHRS and CDR2 YFSETQ. CDR3 nucleotide sequence: TGCGCCAGCAGCTCACGCGCCAACACTGAAGCTTTCTTT. Its translation: CASSSRANTEAFF.

The V and J genes are TRBV11-1 and TRBJ1-4, with 7 bases fitting TRBD1. CDR3 length equals 14 residues. Germline V gene sequence: CDR1 SGHAT, CDR2 FQDESV (reference sequence). The trim removed 5 bases at V and 14 bases at J, leaving 14 bases unmatched. The CDR3 DNA reads TGTGCCAGCAGCATCGCCCCCGGGACAGATTTTCTGTTTTTT. Amino acid sequence: CASSIAPGTDFLFF.

The chain carries TRBV2 and TRBJ1-1, with a tentative D call TRBD1 (5 bases). The germline V and J ends were trimmed by 5 bases and 5 bases, with 18 bases remaining between them. CDR1 and CDR2 from the germline V gene are SNHLY and FYNNEI. CDR3 length: 15 residues. In nucleotides, the CDR3 is TGTGCCAGCAGTCCCAGGAGGGACCCGAGGACTGAAGCTTTCTTT. It codes for CASSPRRDPRTEAFF.

This clone appeared a few times. The genes are TRBV6-1 and TRBJ1-1, with D unresolved. Germline CDR1 and CDR2: MNHNS and SASEGT. The CDR3 totals 11 residues. Trimming cost V 2 bases and J 6 bases, with 4 bases left between them. The CDR3 loop reads CASSEQAEAFF. DNA for the CDR3: TGTGCCAGCAGTGAACAGGCTGAAGCTTTCTTT.

J is TRBJ2-2 and V is TRBV6-1; 7 bases are a match to TRBD1. CDR1 and CDR2 (germline): MNHNS, SASEGT. The CDR3 is 16 amino acids. The V and J ends lost 4 bases and 0 bases, in that order; junction bases with no gene match: 5. As DNA, the CDR3 is TGTGCCAGCAGTGCGGGGACAGTCGCGAACACCGGGGAGCTGTTTTTT. Its protein product is CASSAGTVANTGELFF.

The chain carries TRBV27 and TRBJ2-3, with TRBD2 matching 11 bases. Trimming cost V 3 bases and J 2 bases; bases outside gene matches: 16. Germline V gives CDR1 MNHEY, CDR2 SMNVEV (reference sequence). This CDR3 is 20 amino acids long. The CDR3: CASSFSVGLAGGKATDTQYF. The CDR3 DNA sequence: TGTGCCAGCAGTTTTTCGGTCGGGCTAGCGGGGGGAAAAGCCACAGATACGCAGTATTTT.

This clone was recorded a few times. The rearrangement uses TRBV11-1 and TRBJ2-1; D is uncertain. In germline, CDR1 is SGHAT, CDR2 FQDESV (reference sequence). The CDR3 covers 11 residues. The V end lost 6 bases, the J end lost 5 bases, and 5 bases lay between the germline ends. The CDR3 is CASRSNNEQFF. The CDR3, as DNA: TGTGCCAGCAGATCCAACAATGAGCAGTTCTTC.

V usage is TRBV3-1 (or the pseudogene TRBV3-2) and J usage is TRBJ1-3; 8 nucleotides line up with TRBD1. Trimming at V came to 3 bases and at J to 3 bases, leaving 7 bases not matched to a gene. From germline, CDR1 is LGHDT and CDR2 YNNKEL (reference sequence). The CDR3 length is 16 residues. The CDR3 protein is CASSQSGGGGGNTIYF. The DNA for the CDR3 is TGTGCCAGCAGCCAGTCAGGGGGCGGCGGTGGAAACACCATATATTTT.

The chain couples TRBV11-2 to TRBJ1-2; D possibly corresponds to TRBD1 (5 bases). Trimming pared 2 bases from V and 4 bases from J, leaving 14 bases between. The CDR3 length is 15 residues. Germline V gene lookup returns CDR1 SGHAT and CDR2 FQNNGV. The CDR3 loop is CASSLLTGWRYGYTF. Written as DNA, the CDR3 is TGTGCCAGCAGCTTACTAACAGGATGGCGCTATGGCTACACCTTC.

This chain joins TRBV6-5 and TRBJ1-2; 7 bases are a match to TRBD1. This CDR3 region has 13 residues. V shed 4 bases, J shed 4 bases, and the junction held 3 bases outside the gene matches. Germline V gene lookup returns CDR1 MNHEY and CDR2 SVGAGI. This CDR3 reads CASSSRDSYGYTF. CDR3 nucleotides: TGTGCCAGCAGTTCCCGGGACAGCTATGGCTACACCTTC.

The chain uses TRBV14 and TRBJ1-2, with D possibly matching TRBD1 (6 bases). The V end lost 4 bases, the J end lost 8 bases, and 20 bases lay between the germline ends. Germline V lookup: CDR1 SGHDN, CDR2 FVKESK. The CDR3 loop spans 15 amino acids. CDR3 sequence: CASSPRDTGSWGYTF. The CDR3 DNA sequence: TGTGCCAGCAGCCCCCGGGACACGGGATCTTGGGGCTACACCTTC.

The chain uses TRBV3-1 (or the pseudogene TRBV3-2) and TRBJ2-6; D gene uncertain. The CDR3 runs 17 residues. V lost 1 base and J lost 0, with 10 bases in between. Germline V gene lookup returns CDR1 LGHDT and CDR2 YNNKEL (reference sequence). The CDR3 coding sequence is TGTGCCAGCAGCCAAGGCAGGATGTACTCTGGGGCCAACGTCCTGACTTTC. Amino acid sequence: CASSQGRMYSGANVLTF.

This chain connects TRBV9 to TRBJ1-2; TRBD1 matches 8 bases. V dropped 6 bases and J dropped 4; count of bases not matched to a gene: 11. This CDR3 is built from 15 residues. In germline, CDR1 is SGDLS, CDR2 YYNGEE. CDR3 protein: CASTSLQGVLYGYTF. DNA of the CDR3: TGTGCCAGCACCTCCCTACAGGGGGTCCTCTATGGCTACACCTTC.

The rearrangement links TRBV19 to TRBJ2-7; 9 bases line up with TRBD1. The V gene end was trimmed by 4 bases and the J gene end by 6 bases; junction bases not matched to a gene: 4. This CDR3 spans 13 amino acids. Germline CDR1 LNHDA, CDR2 SQIVND (reference sequence). Written as DNA, the CDR3 is TGTGCCAGTAGTAGGGACAGGGAGGGCGAGCAGTACTTC. This translates into CASSRDREGEQYF.

This sequence joins TRBV5-1 and TRBJ2-7, with D possibly matching TRBD2 (6 bases). Trimming stripped 4 bases from V and 3 bases from J, with 11 bases between. The CDR3 extends over 13 amino acids. Per germline, CDR1 SGHRS and CDR2 YFSETQ. CDR3 residues: CASSPGTFYEQYF. DNA for the CDR3: TGCGCCAGCAGCCCCGGGACTTTCTACGAGCAGTACTTC.

About this clone: This clone may be a read error of a much larger clone one base away. The sample holds other DNA sequences that translate to the same CDR3. This chain uses TRBV12-3 or TRBV12-4 with TRBJ1-2; D may be TRBD1 (5 bases). Deletions cut 4 bases from V and 5 bases from J, with 8 bases between. The CDR3 totals 12 residues. Here the CDR3 DNA reads TGTGCCAGCAGTTCGACAGCGTATGGCTACACCTTC. Protein product: CASSSTAYGYTF.

This chain connects TRBV4-2 to TRBJ2-7; 13 positions match TRBD2. The CDR3 covers 15 residues. Looked up from germline, CDR1 is LGHNA and CDR2 is YNFKEQ. J was trimmed by 4 bases and V by 4 bases; bases with no gene match: 4. The chain's CDR3 is CASSPTSGRQYEQYF. In DNA, the CDR3 is TGTGCCAGCAGCCCGACTAGCGGGAGGCAGTACGAGCAGTACTTC.

The chain has TRBV12-3 or TRBV12-4 and TRBJ1-2; tentative D call: TRBD1 (5 bases). This CDR3 spans 12 amino acids. Deletions cut 6 bases from V and 5 bases from J, with 10 bases between. The CDR3 here is CASRIGGYGYTF. The CDR3 coding sequence is TGTGCCAGCAGGATTGGGGGGTATGGCTACACCTTC.

This chain joins TRBV7-9 and TRBJ1-2; D unresolved. The germline CDR1 and CDR2 sequences are SEHNR and FQNEAQ (reference sequence). Between the trimmed V and J ends, which lost 2 bases and 3 bases, there was a span of 13 bases. There are 15 residues in the CDR3. Here the CDR3 DNA reads TGTGCCAGCAGCTTATTAAAGGCCGCGGACTATGGCTACACCTTC. This gives the protein CASSLLKAADYGYTF.

The J gene is TRBJ1-2, the V gene TRBV14; no definite D call. This CDR3 is 14 amino acids long. The germline CDR1 and CDR2 sequences are SGHDN and FVKESK. The V gene lost 3 bases and the J gene lost 8 bases, with 16 bases spanning the gap. This chain's CDR3 is CASSQVGLTEGYTF. For the CDR3, the DNA is TGTGCCAGCAGCCAGGTCGGACTTACGGAAGGCTACACCTTC.